This T cell receptor beta chain came from a study of blood T cell repertoires in COVID-19. About the study: Cohort 3 donors were reported recovered after two negative PCRs, clearance, or symptom resolution. Acute and convalescent COVID-19 samples came from the United States, Italy and Spain.

Sequencing was performed with immunoSEQ multiplex PCR; in TCRdb, only in-frame clones are kept and a portion is missing. The table has roughly 230,000 clones, roughly 91% seen once; the top ten hold about 7%. The sequenced material came from PBMCs or T cells enriched from blood (not recorded which). This clonotype was sampled from a young man in a cohort exposed to, infected with or recovered from COVID-19 (not recorded which).

The CDR3 DNA follows: TGCGCCAGCAGCTTGTCTGGCAGAGGCGTGGAGACCCAGTACTTC. Its translation: CASSLSGRGVETQYF. This rearrangement joins TRBV5-1 to TRBJ2-5; D unclear. The CDR3 has 15 amino acids. V was clipped by 1 base and J by 5 bases, with 15 bases between them. CDR1 is SGHRS and CDR2 is YFSETQ in the germline V gene. The full variable domain, with the rest looked up from reference TRBV5-1 and TRBJ2-5, is KAGVTQTPRYLIKTRGQQVTLSCSPISGHRSVSWYQQTPGQGLQFLFEYFSETQRNKGNFPGRFSGRQFSNSRSEMNVSTLELGDSALYLCASSLSGRGVETQYFGPGTRLLVL.